This T cell receptor (beta chain) was sequenced in a study of cytomegalovirus exposure and HLA in healthy donors. This CDR3 spans 14 amino acids. The junction had 7 bases not matched to a gene; V was cut back by 6 bases and J by 3 bases. CDR1 is MDHEN, CDR2 SYDVKM, per germline. The donors were in the 120-subject validation cohort, distinct from the approximately 670-subject first cohort. The data were produced by immunoSEQ multiplex PCR, yet TCRdb's version contains in-frame clones alone and is incomplete. The sample lists 55,000 to 80,000 clones, 95% seen once, with over 6% in the top ten. The receptor comes from a woman younger than 30 in good health and CMV-seropositive. The rearrangement joins TRBV28 to TRBJ2-7; 8 bases agree with TRBD2. Sequencing used PBMCs. CDR3 sequence (DNA): TGTGCCAGCAGGTTGACTAGCGTTAACTACGAGCAGTACTTC. Its translation is CASRLTSVNYEQYF. Full variable domain (outside the CDR3, taken from reference TRBV28 and TRBJ2-7): DVKVTQSSRYLVKRTGEKVFLECVQDMDHENMFWYRQDPGLGLRLIYFSYDVKMKEKGDIPEGYSVSREKKERFSLILESASTNQTSMYLCASRLTSVNYEQYFGPGTRLTVT.